These 22 T cell receptor beta chains originate from one sample sequenced in a study of OX40 agonist ivuxolimab in advanced cancers. Library preparation used the immunoSEQ multiplex PCR assay. Here the immuneACCESS table is served through TCRdb, limited to in-frame sequences with V and J called. Missing clones are a known gap in these copies; in checked studies unresolved V genes cover under half, and the rest lacks a known reason. Counted in this sample were 70,000 to 85,000 clones; about 88% of them appeared once. Together, the top ten hold approximately 0.93% of the sample. This material consisted of CD4+ or CD8+ T cells sorted from blood, taken in a trial of the OX40 agonist ivuxolimab. The receptor set was obtained from an adult with an advanced solid tumor such as melanoma, head and neck, liver or kidney cancer.

This CDR3 is CASSYVGGGSEAFF. For the CDR3, the DNA is TGTGCCAGCAGCTACGTTGGAGGGGGCAGTGAAGCTTTCTTT. V gene TRBV7-9 combines with J gene TRBJ1-1; TRBD1 aligns across 7 bases. The germline V gene has CDR1 SEHNR and CDR2 FQNEAQ (reference sequence). The CDR3 has 14 amino acids. V lost 4 bases, J lost 7 bases, and 9 bases stayed unmatched.

The rearrangement uses TRBV27 and TRBJ2-5, with D unclear. V gave up 6 bases and J gave up 1 base, with 9 bases separating them. In germline, CDR1 is MNHEY, CDR2 SMNVEV (reference sequence). CDR3 length equals 13 residues. For the CDR3, the DNA is TGTGCCAGCAGCCCCAATTTCCAAGAGACCCAGTACTTC. Its translation is CASSPNFQETQYF.

The rearrangement joins TRBV10-1 to TRBJ2-6; 7 bases align to TRBD2. From germline, CDR1 is WNHNN and CDR2 SYGVQD (reference sequence). The CDR3 totals 20 residues. J lost 0 bases, V lost 2 bases, and 13 bases had no gene match. DNA of the CDR3: TGCGCCAGCAGTGAGGAGTTGGGGTTAGCGGGCCGCTCTGGGGCCAACGTCCTGACTTTC. Its protein product is CASSEELGLAGRSGANVLTF.

This clone was observed once. The genes are TRBV27 and TRBJ1-1; D not resolved. The V gene lost 0 bases and the J gene lost 7 bases, with 6 bases spanning the gap. Germline V gene data show CDR1 as MNHEY and CDR2 as SMNVEV (reference sequence). CDR3 length equals 12 residues. CDR3 region: CASSLSSGEAFF. Written as DNA, the CDR3 is TGTGCCAGCAGTTTATCTTCGGGTGAAGCTTTCTTT.

Note on this clone: The same CDR3 can be traced to other DNA sequences in this sample. The chain couples TRBV14 to TRBJ1-4, with unresolved D. The ends were cut back, 1 base at V and 0 bases at J, with 6 bases in the middle. The CDR3 has 15 amino acids. The germline V gene encodes CDR1 SGHDN and CDR2 FVKESK. CDR3 nucleotides: TGTGCCAGCAGCCAAGTAACCTCAACTAATGAAAAACTGTTTTTT. Encoded protein: CASSQVTSTNEKLFF.

The V gene is TRBV2, the J gene TRBJ1-5; D ambiguous. V lost 6 bases, J lost 2 bases, and 11 bases lay in between. Germline loops: CDR1 SNHLY, CDR2 FYNNEI. The CDR3 loop spans 14 amino acids. This chain's CDR3 is CASRGGIGNQPQHF. In nucleotides, the CDR3 is TGTGCCAGCAGGGGAGGGATCGGCAATCAGCCCCAGCATTTT.

This chain uses TRBV13 with TRBJ2-1; TRBD2 matches at 8 bases. Germline CDR1 PRHDT, CDR2 FYEKMQ (reference sequence). The ends lost 2 bases at V and 5 bases at J; junction bases unmatched: 8. The CDR3 is 16 amino acids. The CDR3 region has the DNA TGTGCCAGCAGCTTATTTGGCGGGAGGTCAGACAATGAGCAGTTCTTC. It specifies CASSLFGGRSDNEQFF.

This clone has just one count. The chain employs TRBV5-4 and TRBJ1-4, with D perhaps matching TRBD1 (5 bases). V was cut by 0 bases and J by 4 bases, with 13 bases left in between. Germline V gives CDR1 SGHNT, CDR2 YYREEE (reference sequence). This CDR3 region has 16 residues. The DNA for the CDR3 is TGTGCCAGCAGCTTGGATTTGGCAGGGCTTAATGAAAAACTGTTTTTT. This codes for CASSLDLAGLNEKLFF.

The chain employs TRBV5-1 and TRBJ2-1; 7 positions match TRBD1. Germline V CDR1 and CDR2: SGHRS, YFSETQ. The J segment lost 7 bases and the V segment lost 6 bases, leaving 16 bases of the junction unmatched. This CDR3 contains 16 residues. In DNA, the CDR3 is TGCGCCAGCACCGATCTTAAGGGGGCGCCGCGTAATGAGCAGTTCTTC. This translates into CASTDLKGAPRNEQFF.

This rearrangement joins TRBV6-1 to TRBJ1-1; no definite D call. V gave up 7 bases and J gave up 0 bases, with 12 bases separating them. The CDR3 has 14 residues. The germline CDR1 and CDR2 sequences are MNHNS and SASEGT. Here the CDR3 reads CASILQAVNTEAFF. CDR3 DNA sequence: TGTGCCAGCATTTTGCAGGCAGTGAACACTGAAGCTTTCTTT.

The chain is built from TRBV5-4 and TRBJ1-6; 7 bases are a match to TRBD1. The junction had 6 bases not matched to a gene; V was cut back by 4 bases and J by 5 bases. The CDR3 covers 15 residues. Germline-derived CDR1 and CDR2 are SGHNT and YYREEE (reference sequence). In nucleotides, the CDR3 is TGTGCCAGCAGCAAGGGACAGCCTAATAATTCACCCCTCCACTTT. This sequence encodes CASSKGQPNNSPLHF.

This clone was seen only once. The chain employs TRBV9 and TRBJ2-3; D call uncertain. The CDR3 loop spans 14 amino acids. Trimming removed 1 base at V and 2 bases at J, with 8 bases between. CDR1 is SGDLS, CDR2 YYNGEE, per germline. CDR3: CASSVLGSTDTQYF. Written as DNA, the CDR3 is TGTGCCAGCAGCGTACTAGGCTCCACAGATACGCAGTATTTT.

The chain combines TRBV5-4 with TRBJ2-2; D possibly corresponds to TRBD1 (6 bases). This CDR3 contains 14 residues. The germline CDR1 and CDR2 sequences are SGHNT and YYREEE (reference sequence). The V end was cut by 4 bases, the J end by 7 bases, with 14 bases between. The CDR3 nucleotides are TGTGCCAGCAGCGCAGCCACAGGGCTCGGGGAGCTGTTTTTT. It yields the protein CASSAATGLGELFF.

The rearrangement joins TRBV15 to TRBJ2-7; 8 bases are a match to TRBD1. CDR3 length: 15 amino acids. Germline CDR1 LNHNV, CDR2 YYDKDF (reference sequence). With V trimmed by 5 bases and J by 4 bases, 10 bases remained unmatched. CDR3 DNA: TGTGCCACCAGCCCAATTGACAGGGGAGGATACGAGCAGTACTTC. Encoded protein: CATSPIDRGGYEQYF.

CDR3 protein: CAIRGIAYEQYF. CDR3 sequence (DNA): TGTGCCATCAGGGGAATAGCCTACGAGCAGTACTTC. J is TRBJ2-7 and V is TRBV10-3; D remains ambiguous. CDR1 ENHRY and CDR2 SYGVKD come from the germline V gene. CDR3 length: 12 residues. Trimming took off 6 bases at V and 2 bases at J, with 8 bases between the two ends.

The chain couples TRBV19 to TRBJ2-5, with 15 bases aligning to TRBD2. V was pared by 5 bases and J by 5 bases, with 6 bases of the junction left unmatched. Germline-derived CDR1 and CDR2 are LNHDA and SQIVND (reference sequence). CDR3 length equals 16 residues. DNA of the CDR3: TGTGCCAGTAGTGGGGGACTAGCGGGAGGCGGGGAGACCCAGTACTTC. Translating gives CASSGGLAGGGETQYF. Full variable domain (remainder filled in from reference TRBV19 and TRBJ2-5): DGGITQSPKYLFRKEGQNVTLSCEQNLNHDAMYWYRQDPGQGLRLIYYSQIVNDFQKGDIAEGYSVSREKKESFPLTVTSAQKNPTAFYLCASSGGLAGGGETQYFGPGTRLLVL.

The chain joins TRBV7-9 to TRBJ2-7; D uncertain. The CDR3 length is 14 residues. Trimming pared 1 base from V and 3 bases from J, leaving 10 bases between. CDR1 and CDR2 from the germline V gene are SEHNR and FQNEAQ (reference sequence). CDR3 amino acids: CASSLGAHSYEQYF. In DNA form, the CDR3 reads TGTGCCAGCAGCTTAGGCGCACACAGCTACGAGCAGTACTTC. The complete variable domain, with remaining parts taken from reference TRBV7-9 and TRBJ2-7, reads DTGVSQNPRHKITKRGQNVTFRCDPISEHNRLYWYRQTLGQGPEFLTYFQNEAQLEKSRLLSDRFSAERPKGSFSTLEIQRTEQGDSAMYLCASSLGAHSYEQYFGPGTRLTVT.

This clone came up once. The chain uses TRBV29-1 and TRBJ2-7; 7 bases line up with TRBD1. This CDR3 is 14 amino acids long. V was clipped by 5 bases and J by 0 bases; unmatched bases: 7. The V gene's germline CDR1 is SQVTM and CDR2 ANQGSEA. This CDR3 reads CSVRTPGGSYEQYF. CDR3 sequence (DNA): TGCAGCGTTAGGACCCCAGGGGGCTCCTACGAGCAGTACTTC.

CDR3: CASSRREADTQYF. CDR3 coding DNA: TGTGCCAGCAGCCGCAGGGAGGCAGATACGCAGTATTTT. The V and J genes are TRBV7-9 and TRBJ2-3; D perhaps matches TRBD2 (6 bases). Germline V lookup: CDR1 SEHNR, CDR2 FQNEAQ (reference sequence). V lost 5 bases and J lost 4, with 10 bases in between. The CDR3 loop spans 13 amino acids.

Concerning this clone: The sample has other DNA sequences that encode this CDR3 too. This rearrangement joins TRBV27 to TRBJ1-1, with 7 bases that match TRBD1. In germline, CDR1 is MNHEY, CDR2 SMNVEV (reference sequence). The CDR3 loop spans 13 amino acids. Trimming at V came to 6 bases and at J to 2 bases, leaving 3 bases not matched to a gene. CDR3 in DNA: TGTGCCAGCAGCCGACAGGGAAACACTGAAGCTTTCTTT. This gives the protein CASSRQGNTEAFF.

The chain combines TRBV4-1 with TRBJ2-7; 10 nucleotides agree with TRBD2. This CDR3 is 17 amino acids long. V lost 3 bases, J lost 2 bases, and 10 bases stayed unmatched. Germline CDR1 is MGHRA and CDR2 is YSYEKL. CDR3 in amino acids: CASSHVTGTSVAYEQYF. CDR3 in DNA: TGCGCCAGCAGCCATGTAACCGGGACTAGCGTAGCCTACGAGCAGTACTTC.

The rearrangement joins TRBV29-1 to TRBJ2-1; no clear D gene. The CDR3 length is 11 residues. V was pared by 7 bases and J by 5 bases, with 9 bases between. Germline V gene lookup returns CDR1 SQVTM and CDR2 ANQGSEA. CDR3 loop: CSARLDNEQFF. CDR3 coding DNA: TGCAGCGCTCGGTTGGACAATGAGCAGTTCTTC.